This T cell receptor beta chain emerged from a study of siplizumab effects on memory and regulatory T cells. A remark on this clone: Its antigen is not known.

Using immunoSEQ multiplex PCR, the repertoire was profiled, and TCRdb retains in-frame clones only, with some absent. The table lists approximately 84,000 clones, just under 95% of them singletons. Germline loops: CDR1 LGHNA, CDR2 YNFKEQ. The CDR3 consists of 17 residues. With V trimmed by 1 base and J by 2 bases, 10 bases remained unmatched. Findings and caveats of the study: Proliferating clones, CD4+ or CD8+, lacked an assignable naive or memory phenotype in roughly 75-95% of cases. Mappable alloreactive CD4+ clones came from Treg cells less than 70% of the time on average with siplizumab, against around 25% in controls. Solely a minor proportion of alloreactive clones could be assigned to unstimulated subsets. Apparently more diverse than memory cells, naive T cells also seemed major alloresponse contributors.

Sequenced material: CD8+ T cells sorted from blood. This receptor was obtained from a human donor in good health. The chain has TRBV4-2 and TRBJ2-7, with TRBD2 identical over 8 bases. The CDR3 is CASSQVPRGGRTYEQYF. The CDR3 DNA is TGTGCCAGCAGCCAAGTTCCGAGGGGCGGGAGGACCTACGAGCAGTACTTC.